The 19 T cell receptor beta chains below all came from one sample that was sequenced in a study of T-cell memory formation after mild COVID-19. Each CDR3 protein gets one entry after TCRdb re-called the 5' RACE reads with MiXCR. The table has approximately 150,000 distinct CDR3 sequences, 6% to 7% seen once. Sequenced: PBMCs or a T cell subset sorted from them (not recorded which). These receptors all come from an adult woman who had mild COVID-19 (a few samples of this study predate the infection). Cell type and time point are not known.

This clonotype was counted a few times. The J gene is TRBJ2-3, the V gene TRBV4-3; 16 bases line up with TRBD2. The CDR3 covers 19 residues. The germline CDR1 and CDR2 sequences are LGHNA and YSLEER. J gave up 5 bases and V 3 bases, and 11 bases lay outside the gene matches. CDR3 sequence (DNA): TGCGCCAGCAGCCACCCCCAATCCGGGACTAGCGGGAGGGTAGATACGCAGTATTTT. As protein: CASSHPQSGTSGRVDTQYF.

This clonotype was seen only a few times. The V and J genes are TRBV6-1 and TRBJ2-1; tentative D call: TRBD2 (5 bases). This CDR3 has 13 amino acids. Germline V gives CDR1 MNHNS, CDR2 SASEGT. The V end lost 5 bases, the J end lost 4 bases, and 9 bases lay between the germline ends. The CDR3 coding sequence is TGTGCCAGCAGTAGTAGGGAGTACAATGAGCAGTTCTTC. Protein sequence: CASSSREYNEQFF.

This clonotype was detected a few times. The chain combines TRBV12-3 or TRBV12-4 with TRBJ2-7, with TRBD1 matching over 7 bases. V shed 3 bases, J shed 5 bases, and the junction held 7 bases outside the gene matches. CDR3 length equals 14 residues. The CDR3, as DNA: TGTGCCAGCAGTTTTCCAGGGGGTAGGCACGAGCAGTACTTC. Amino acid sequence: CASSFPGGRHEQYF.

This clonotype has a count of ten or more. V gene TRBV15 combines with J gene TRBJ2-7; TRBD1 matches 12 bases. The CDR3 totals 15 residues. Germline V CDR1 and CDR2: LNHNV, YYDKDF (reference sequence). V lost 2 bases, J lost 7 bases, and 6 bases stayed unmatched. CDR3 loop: CATSRNRDRGLEQYF. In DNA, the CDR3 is TGTGCCACCAGCAGAAACCGGGACAGGGGGCTAGAGCAGTACTTC.

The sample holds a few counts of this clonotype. CDR3 DNA: TGTGCCAGCAGTTTAGCCTCAGGGGTTGCGGGAGAGCAGTACTTC. Translating gives CASSLASGVAGEQYF. V and J are TRBV28 and TRBJ2-7; either TRBD1 or TRBD2 may supply D (6 bases each). Germline values: CDR1 MDHEN, CDR2 SYDVKM. V lost 2 bases, J lost 7 bases, and 18 bases lay in between. The CDR3 covers 15 residues.

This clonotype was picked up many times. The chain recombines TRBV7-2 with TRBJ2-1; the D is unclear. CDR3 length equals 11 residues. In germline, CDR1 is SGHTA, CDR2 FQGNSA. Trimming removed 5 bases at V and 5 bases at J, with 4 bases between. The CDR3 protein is CASSKNNEQFF. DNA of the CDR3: TGTGCCAGCAGCAAAAACAATGAGCAGTTCTTC.

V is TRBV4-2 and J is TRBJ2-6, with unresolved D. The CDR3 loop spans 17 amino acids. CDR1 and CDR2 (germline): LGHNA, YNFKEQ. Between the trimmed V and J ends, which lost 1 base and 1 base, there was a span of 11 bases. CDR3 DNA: TGTGCCAGCAGCCAAGGCCCTACTCGGTCTGGGGCCAACGTCCTGACTTTC. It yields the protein CASSQGPTRSGANVLTF.

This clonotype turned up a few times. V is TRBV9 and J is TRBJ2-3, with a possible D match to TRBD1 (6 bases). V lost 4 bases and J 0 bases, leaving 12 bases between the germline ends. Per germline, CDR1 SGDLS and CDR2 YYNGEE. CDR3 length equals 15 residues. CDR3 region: CASSPRTVSTDTQYF. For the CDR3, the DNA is TGTGCCAGCAGCCCCCGGACAGTAAGCACAGATACGCAGTATTTT.

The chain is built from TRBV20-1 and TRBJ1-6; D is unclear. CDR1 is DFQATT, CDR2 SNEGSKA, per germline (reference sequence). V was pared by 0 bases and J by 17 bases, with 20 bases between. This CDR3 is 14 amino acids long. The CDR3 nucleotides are TGCAGTGCTAGAGATCGAGTCTCTAATTCCCAATTCCACTTT. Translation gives CSARDRVSNSQFHF.

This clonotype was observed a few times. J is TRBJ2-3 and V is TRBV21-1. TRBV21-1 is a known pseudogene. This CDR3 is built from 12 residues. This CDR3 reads CASSKVEDTQYF. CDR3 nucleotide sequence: TGTGCCAGCAGCAAAGTAGAAGATACGCAGTATTTT.

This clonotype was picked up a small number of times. As DNA, the CDR3 is TGTGCCACCAGCAGAGTTGGACTAGCGGGAAATGAGCAGTTCTTC. Translating it yields CATSRVGLAGNEQFF. The rearrangement uses TRBV15 and TRBJ2-1; TRBD2 aligns across 12 bases. J gave up 7 bases and V 1 base, and 2 bases lay outside the gene matches. CDR3 length: 15 amino acids. Germline loops: CDR1 LNHNV, CDR2 YYDKDF (reference sequence). Full variable domain (rest looked up from reference TRBV15 and TRBJ2-1): DAMVIQNPRYQVTQFGKPVTLSCSQTLNHNVMYWYQQKSSQAPKLLFHYYDKDFNNEADTPDNFQSRRPNTSFCFLDIRSPGLGDTAMYLCATSRVGLAGNEQFFGPGTRLTVL.

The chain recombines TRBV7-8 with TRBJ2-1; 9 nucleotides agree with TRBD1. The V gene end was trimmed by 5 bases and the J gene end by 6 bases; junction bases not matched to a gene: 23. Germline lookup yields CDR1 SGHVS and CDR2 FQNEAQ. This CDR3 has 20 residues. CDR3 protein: CASSAPYLDRGWRERNEQFF. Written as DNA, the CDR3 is TGTGCCAGCAGCGCACCATACCTGGACAGGGGATGGCGGGAGCGCAATGAGCAGTTCTTC.

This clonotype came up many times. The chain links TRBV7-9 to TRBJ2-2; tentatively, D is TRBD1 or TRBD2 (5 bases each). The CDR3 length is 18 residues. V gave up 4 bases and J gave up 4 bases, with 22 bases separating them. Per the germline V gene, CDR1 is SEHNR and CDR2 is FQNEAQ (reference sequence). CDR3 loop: CASSSTRDPRRSTGELFF. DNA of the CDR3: TGTGCCAGCAGCTCAACCCGGGACCCGAGGCGTTCCACCGGGGAGCTGTTTTTT.

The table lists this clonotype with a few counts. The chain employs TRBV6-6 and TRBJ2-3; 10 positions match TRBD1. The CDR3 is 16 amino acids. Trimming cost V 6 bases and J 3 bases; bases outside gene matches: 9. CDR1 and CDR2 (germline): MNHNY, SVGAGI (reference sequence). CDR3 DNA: TGTGCCAGCAGCGATCGACAGGGGGCAGGGACAGATACGCAGTATTTT. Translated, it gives CASSDRQGAGTDTQYF.

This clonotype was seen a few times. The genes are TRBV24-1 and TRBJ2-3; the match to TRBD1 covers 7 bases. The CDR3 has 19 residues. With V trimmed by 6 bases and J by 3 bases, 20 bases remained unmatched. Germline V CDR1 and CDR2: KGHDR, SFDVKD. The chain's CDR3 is CATSSRTGQAGRRTDTQYF. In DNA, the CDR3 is TGTGCCACCAGTAGCCGGACCGGACAGGCAGGGCGAAGGACAGATACGCAGTATTTT.

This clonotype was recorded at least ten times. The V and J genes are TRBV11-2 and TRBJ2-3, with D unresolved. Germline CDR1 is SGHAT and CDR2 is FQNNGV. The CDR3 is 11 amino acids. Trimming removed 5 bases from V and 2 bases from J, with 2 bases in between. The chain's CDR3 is CASSNTDTQYF. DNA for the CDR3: TGTGCCAGCAGCAACACAGATACGCAGTATTTT.

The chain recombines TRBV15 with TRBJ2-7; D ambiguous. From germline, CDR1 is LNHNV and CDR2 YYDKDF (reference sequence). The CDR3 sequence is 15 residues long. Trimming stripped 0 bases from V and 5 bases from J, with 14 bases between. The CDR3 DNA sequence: TGTGCCACCAGCAGAGAAGTGGGGTGGGGTCACGAGCAGTACTTC. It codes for CATSREVGWGHEQYF.

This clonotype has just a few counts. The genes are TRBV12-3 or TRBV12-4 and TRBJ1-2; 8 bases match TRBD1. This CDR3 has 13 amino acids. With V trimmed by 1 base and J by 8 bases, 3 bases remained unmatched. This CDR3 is CASSLGTGNGYTF. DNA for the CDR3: TGTGCCAGCAGTTTAGGGACAGGGAACGGCTACACCTTC.

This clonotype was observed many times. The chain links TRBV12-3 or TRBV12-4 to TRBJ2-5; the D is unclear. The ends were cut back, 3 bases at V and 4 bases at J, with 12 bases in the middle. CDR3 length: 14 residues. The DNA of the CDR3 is TGTGCCAGCAGTTTGAACCCCAGAGGAGAGACCCAGTACTTC. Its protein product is CASSLNPRGETQYF.